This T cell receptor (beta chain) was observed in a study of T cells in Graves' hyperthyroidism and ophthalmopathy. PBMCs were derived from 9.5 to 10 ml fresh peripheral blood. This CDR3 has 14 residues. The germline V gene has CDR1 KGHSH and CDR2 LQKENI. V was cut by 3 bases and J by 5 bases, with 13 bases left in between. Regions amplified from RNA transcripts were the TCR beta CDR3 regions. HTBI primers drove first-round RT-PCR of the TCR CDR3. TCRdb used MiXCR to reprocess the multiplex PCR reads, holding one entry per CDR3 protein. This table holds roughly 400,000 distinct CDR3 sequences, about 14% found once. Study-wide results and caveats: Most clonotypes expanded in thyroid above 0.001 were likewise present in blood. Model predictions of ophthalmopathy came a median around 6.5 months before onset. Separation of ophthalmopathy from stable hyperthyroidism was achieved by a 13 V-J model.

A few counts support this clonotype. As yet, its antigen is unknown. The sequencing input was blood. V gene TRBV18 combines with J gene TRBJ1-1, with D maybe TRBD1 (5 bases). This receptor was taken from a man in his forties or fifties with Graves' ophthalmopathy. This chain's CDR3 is CASSPQGPGTEAFF. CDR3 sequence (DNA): TGTGCCAGCTCACCCCAGGGTCCCGGGACTGAAGCTTTCTTT.